Included here is one TCR beta chain sequence, with context. Antigen: not known. The data were taken from a study of T cell responses to AZD1222 COVID-19 vaccine. The CDR3 totals 13 residues. Trimming took off 5 bases at V and 2 bases at J, with 9 bases between the two ends. The study, taken as a whole, reports: Spike was spanned by vaccine-associated CD4 TCRs, with dominance at 160-218 and 743-854. Seropositive at baseline were only five or six AZD1222 recipients.

Sequencing was performed with immunoSEQ multiplex PCR; in TCRdb, only in-frame clones are kept and a portion is missing. The top ten hold about 2.5% of the sample, which has 120,000 or so clones, roughly 92% seen once. The V gene is TRBV12-3 or TRBV12-4, the J gene TRBJ2-5; D unresolved. This specimen consisted of peripheral blood, obtained 28 days after the second AZD1222 dose. The origin of this receptor is an adult who received the AZD1222 COVID-19 vaccine. The CDR3 sequence: CASSPPPQETQYF. DNA for the CDR3: TGTGCCAGCAGTCCCCCCCCGCAAGAGACCCAGTACTTC.